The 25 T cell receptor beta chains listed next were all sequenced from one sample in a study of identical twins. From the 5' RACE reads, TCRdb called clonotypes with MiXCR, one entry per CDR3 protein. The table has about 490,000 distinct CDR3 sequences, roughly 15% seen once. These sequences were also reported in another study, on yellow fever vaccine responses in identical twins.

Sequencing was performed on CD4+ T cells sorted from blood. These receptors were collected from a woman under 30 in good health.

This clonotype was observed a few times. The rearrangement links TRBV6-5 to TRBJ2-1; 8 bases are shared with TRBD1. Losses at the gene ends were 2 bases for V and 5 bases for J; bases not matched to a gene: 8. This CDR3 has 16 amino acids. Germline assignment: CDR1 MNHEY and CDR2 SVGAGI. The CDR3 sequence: CASSYVWTGRDNEQFF. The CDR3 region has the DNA TGTGCCAGCAGTTACGTCTGGACAGGGCGAGACAATGAGCAGTTCTTC.

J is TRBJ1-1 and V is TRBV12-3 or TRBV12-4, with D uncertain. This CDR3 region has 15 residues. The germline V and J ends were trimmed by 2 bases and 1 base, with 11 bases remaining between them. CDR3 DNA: TGTGCCAGCAGTTTAAGATGGGCCGGGAACACTGAAGCTTTCTTT. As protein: CASSLRWAGNTEAFF.

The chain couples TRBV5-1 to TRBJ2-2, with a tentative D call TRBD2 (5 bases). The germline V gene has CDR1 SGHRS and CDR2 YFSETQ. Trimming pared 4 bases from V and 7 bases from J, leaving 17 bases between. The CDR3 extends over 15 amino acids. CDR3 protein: CASSKTNGENGELFF. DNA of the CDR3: TGCGCCAGCAGCAAAACCAACGGGGAGAACGGGGAGCTGTTTTTT.

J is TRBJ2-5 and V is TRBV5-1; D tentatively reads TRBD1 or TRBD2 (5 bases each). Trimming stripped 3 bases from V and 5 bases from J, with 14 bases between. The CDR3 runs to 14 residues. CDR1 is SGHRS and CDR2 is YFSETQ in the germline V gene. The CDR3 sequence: CASSSSEGWETQYF. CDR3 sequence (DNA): TGCGCCAGCAGCTCCTCAGAGGGGTGGGAGACCCAGTACTTC. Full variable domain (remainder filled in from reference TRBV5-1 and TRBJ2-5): KAGVTQTPRYLIKTRGQQVTLSCSPISGHRSVSWYQQTPGQGLQFLFEYFSETQRNKGNFPGRFSGRQFSNSRSEMNVSTLELGDSALYLCASSSSEGWETQYFGPGTRLLVL.

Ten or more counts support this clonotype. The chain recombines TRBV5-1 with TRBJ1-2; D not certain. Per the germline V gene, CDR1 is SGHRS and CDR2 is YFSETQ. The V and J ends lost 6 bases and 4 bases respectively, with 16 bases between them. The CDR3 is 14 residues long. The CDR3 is CASTTSSSGYGYTF. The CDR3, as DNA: TGCGCCAGCACCACGTCCAGTTCGGGCTATGGCTACACCTTC.

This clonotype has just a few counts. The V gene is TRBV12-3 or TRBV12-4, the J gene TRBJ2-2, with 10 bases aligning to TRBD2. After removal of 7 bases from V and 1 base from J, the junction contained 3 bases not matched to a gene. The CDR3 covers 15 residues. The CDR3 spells CASTSGSQNTGELFF. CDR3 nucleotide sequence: TGTGCCAGCACTAGCGGGAGTCAGAACACCGGGGAGCTGTTTTTT.

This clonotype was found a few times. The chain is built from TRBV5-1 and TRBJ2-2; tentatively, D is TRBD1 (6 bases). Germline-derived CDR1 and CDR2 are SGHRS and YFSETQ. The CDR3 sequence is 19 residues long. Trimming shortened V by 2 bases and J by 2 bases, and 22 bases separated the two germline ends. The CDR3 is CASSFYGRGWEGNTGELFF. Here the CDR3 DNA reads TGCGCCAGCAGCTTTTACGGCAGGGGATGGGAAGGAAACACCGGGGAGCTGTTTTTT.

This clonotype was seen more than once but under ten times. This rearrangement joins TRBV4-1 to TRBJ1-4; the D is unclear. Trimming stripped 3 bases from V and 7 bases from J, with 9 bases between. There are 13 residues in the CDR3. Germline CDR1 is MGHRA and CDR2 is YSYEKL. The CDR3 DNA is TGCGCCAGCAGCCATTTCCGTGGTGAAAAACTGTTTTTT. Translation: CASSHFRGEKLFF.

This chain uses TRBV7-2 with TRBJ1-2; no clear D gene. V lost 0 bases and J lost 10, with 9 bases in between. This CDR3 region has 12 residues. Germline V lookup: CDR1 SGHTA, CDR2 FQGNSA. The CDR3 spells CASSLANRAYTF. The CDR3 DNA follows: TGTGCCAGCAGCTTAGCGAACCGGGCCTACACCTTC.

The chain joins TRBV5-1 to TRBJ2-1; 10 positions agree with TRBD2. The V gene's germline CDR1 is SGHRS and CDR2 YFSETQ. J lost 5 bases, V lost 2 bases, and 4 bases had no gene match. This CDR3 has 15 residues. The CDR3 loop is CASSFSSGRNNEQFF. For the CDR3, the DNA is TGCGCCAGCAGCTTTTCTAGCGGGAGAAACAATGAGCAGTTCTTC.

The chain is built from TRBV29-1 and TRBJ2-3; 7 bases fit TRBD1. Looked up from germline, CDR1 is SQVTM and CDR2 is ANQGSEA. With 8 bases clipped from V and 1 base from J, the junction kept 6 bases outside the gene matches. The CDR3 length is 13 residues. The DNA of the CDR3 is TGCAGCTCGCGACAGGGAGGCACAGATACGCAGTATTTT. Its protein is CSSRQGGTDTQYF.

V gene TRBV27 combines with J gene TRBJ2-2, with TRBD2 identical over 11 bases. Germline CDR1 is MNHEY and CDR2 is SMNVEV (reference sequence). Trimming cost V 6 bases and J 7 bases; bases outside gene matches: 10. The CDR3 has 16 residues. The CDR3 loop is CASSLLAGESYGELFF. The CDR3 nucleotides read TGTGCCAGCAGCCTACTAGCGGGGGAATCATACGGGGAGCTGTTTTTT.

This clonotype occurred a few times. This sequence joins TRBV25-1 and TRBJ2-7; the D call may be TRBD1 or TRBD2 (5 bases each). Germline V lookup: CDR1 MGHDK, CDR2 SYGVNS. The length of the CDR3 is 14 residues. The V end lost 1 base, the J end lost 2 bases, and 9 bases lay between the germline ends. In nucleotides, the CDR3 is TGTGCCAGCAGTGAATCGGGGCGCGCCTACGAGCAGTACGTC. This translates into CASSESGRAYEQYV.

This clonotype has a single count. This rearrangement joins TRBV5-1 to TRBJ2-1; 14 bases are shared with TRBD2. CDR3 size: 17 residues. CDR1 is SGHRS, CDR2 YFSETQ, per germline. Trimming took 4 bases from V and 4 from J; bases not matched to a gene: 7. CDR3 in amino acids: CASSGRLAGGPYNEQFF. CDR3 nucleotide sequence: TGCGCCAGCAGCGGGAGACTAGCGGGAGGGCCTTACAATGAGCAGTTCTTC.

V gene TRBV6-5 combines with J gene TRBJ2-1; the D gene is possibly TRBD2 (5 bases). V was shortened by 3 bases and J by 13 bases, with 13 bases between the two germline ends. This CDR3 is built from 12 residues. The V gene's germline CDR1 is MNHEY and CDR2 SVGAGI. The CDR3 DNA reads TGTGCCAGCAGTTATCAGAGCGGAAAACAGTTCTTC. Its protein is CASSYQSGKQFF.

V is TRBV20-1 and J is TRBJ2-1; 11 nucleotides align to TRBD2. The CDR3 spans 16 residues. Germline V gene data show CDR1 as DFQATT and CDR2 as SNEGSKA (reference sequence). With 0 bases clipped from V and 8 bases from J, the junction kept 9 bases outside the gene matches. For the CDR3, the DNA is TGCAGTGCTAGAGAATTAGCGGGAGGGCCGTTAGATGAGCAGTTCTTC. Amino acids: CSARELAGGPLDEQFF.

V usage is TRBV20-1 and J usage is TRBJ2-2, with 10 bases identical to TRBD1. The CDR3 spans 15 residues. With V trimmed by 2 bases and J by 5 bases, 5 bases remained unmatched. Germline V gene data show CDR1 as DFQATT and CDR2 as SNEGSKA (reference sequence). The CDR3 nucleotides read TGCAGTGCTAGACAACGGGACAGGGGTACCGGGGAGCTGTTTTTT. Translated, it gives CSARQRDRGTGELFF.

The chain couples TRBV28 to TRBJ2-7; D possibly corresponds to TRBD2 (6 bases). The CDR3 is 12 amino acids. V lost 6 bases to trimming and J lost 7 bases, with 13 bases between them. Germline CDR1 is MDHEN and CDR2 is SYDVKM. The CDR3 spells CASRTGGGEQYF. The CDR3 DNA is TGTGCCAGCAGAACCGGGGGAGGTGAGCAGTACTTC.

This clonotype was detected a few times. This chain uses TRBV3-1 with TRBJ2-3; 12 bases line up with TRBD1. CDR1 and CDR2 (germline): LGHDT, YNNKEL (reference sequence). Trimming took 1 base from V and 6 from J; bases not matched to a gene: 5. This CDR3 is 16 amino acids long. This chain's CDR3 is CASSQAGTGGRDTQYF. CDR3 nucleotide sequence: TGTGCCAGCAGCCAAGCCGGGACAGGGGGCCGGGATACGCAGTATTTT.

CDR3 DNA: TGTGCCAGCAGCCGTCTAGGAACTAGCGTCGGGAATGAGCAGTTCTTC. Translation gives CASSRLGTSVGNEQFF. The chain combines TRBV14 with TRBJ2-1; 7 positions match TRBD2. The ends lost 4 bases at V and 7 bases at J; junction bases unmatched: 13. The CDR3 spans 16 residues. CDR1 and CDR2 from the germline V gene are SGHDN and FVKESK.

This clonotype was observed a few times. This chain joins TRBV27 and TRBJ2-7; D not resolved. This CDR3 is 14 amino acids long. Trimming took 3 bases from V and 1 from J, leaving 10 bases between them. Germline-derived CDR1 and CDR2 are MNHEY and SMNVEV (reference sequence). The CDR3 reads CASSLTVLSYEQYF. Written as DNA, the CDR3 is TGTGCCAGCAGTTTGACGGTCCTATCCTACGAGCAGTACTTC.

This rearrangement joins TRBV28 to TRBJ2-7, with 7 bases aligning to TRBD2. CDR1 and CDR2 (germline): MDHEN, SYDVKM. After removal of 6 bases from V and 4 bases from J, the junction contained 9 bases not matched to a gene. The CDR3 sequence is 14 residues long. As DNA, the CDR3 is TGTGCCAGCAGGGGAGTGGTGGGGGGGTACGAGCAGTACTTC. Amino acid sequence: CASRGVVGGYEQYF.

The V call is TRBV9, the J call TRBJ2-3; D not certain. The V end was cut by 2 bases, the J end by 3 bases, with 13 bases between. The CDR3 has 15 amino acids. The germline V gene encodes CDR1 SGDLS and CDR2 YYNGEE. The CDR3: CASSVRSTETDTQYF. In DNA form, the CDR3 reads TGTGCCAGCAGCGTCCGGTCTACGGAGACAGATACGCAGTATTTT.

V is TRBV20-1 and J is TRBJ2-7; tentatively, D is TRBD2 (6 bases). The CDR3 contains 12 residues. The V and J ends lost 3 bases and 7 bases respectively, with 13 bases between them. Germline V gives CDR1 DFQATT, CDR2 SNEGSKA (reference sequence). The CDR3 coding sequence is TGCAGTGCTAGGGGATCTGCGGGGGAGCAGTACTTC. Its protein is CSARGSAGEQYF.

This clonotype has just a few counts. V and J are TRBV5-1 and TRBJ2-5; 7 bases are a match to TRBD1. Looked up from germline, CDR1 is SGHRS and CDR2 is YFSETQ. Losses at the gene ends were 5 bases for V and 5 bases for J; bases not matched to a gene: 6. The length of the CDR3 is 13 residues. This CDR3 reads CASRLQGRETQYF. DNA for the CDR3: TGCGCCAGCAGATTACAGGGGCGGGAGACCCAGTACTTC.